Described below is a single T cell receptor beta chain sequence and its context. Its antigen is not identified. After 5'RACE with constant-segment primers, TCR alpha and TCR beta cDNA libraries carrying sample barcodes and UMIs were obtained. TCRdb re-analysed the 5' RACE reads in MiXCR, keeping a single row per CDR3 protein. The sample holds some 310,000 distinct CDR3 sequences, approximately 22% seen once. The data were taken from a study of T-cell memory formation after mild COVID-19. Study-level information: Each donor largely had its own TCR clusters.

Study outcomes and limitations: Specificity for SARS-CoV-2 was not confirmed among the second-wave clones peaking on day 37. Pre-infection memory harbored some responding clones, suggesting cross-reactive memory joined.

Input material: PBMCs or a T cell subset sorted from them (not recorded which). This clonotype was sampled from a man aged 18 to 30 who had mild COVID-19 (a few samples of this study predate the infection). Cell type and time point are not known.

In DNA, the CDR3 is TGTGCCAGCAGCTTAGAGGGTAGAATGTTCTTC. It encodes CASSLEGRMFF. The chain carries TRBV7-3 and TRBJ2-1; D is possibly TRBD2 (5 bases). The CDR3 totals 11 residues. Per the germline V gene, CDR1 is SGHTA and CDR2 is FQGTGA. V gave up 2 bases and J gave up 15 bases, with 11 bases separating them.